This note documents a single T cell receptor beta chain sequence. V was cut by 0 bases and J by 4 bases, with 12 bases left in between. Germline loops: CDR1 SGHAT, CDR2 FQNNGV. CDR3 size: 15 residues. Sequencing used immunoSEQ multiplex PCR; TCRdb keeps in-frame clones, though not all of them. The sample lists about 84,000 clones, more than 75% occurring once. This sample was taken from a study of OX40 agonist ivuxolimab in advanced cancers. The sequence came from an adult with an advanced solid tumor such as melanoma, head and neck, liver or kidney cancer. The sample in question was CD4+ or CD8+ T cells sorted from blood, obtained in a trial of the OX40 agonist ivuxolimab. This sequence joins TRBV11-2 and TRBJ1-2; no definite D call. CDR3 in DNA: TGTGCCAGCAGCTTAGAAACCCGGTTCCGCTATGGCTACACCTTC. It translates to CASSLETRFRYGYTF.